Sequencing of this TCR beta chain was carried out in a study of blood T cell repertoires in COVID-19. Across the study: Sources were T cells, B-cell-depleted T cells, or PBMCs; the material itself was cDNA or gDNA.

In the original workflow: It was from reference gene primer amplification that nucleated cell counts were estimated. Libraries were prepared by immunoSEQ multiplex PCR; TCRdb keeps only in-frame clonotypes and omits some of them. The V and J calls and clone size were taken over from that table, and D and trimming were inferred from the DNA. Among fewer than 120,000 clones listed, about three quarters were seen once. Sequenced sample: peripheral blood. The sequence was collected from a woman aged 80 or over with active or convalescent COVID-19.

CDR3 in DNA: TGTGCCACCAGCAGCGGACTAGCGGGAGGCAATGAGCAGTTCTTC. Translating it yields CATSSGLAGGNEQFF. The chain employs TRBV15 and TRBJ2-1, with 14 bases aligning to TRBD2. This CDR3 has 15 amino acids. Germline assignment: CDR1 LNHNV and CDR2 YYDKDF (reference sequence). V was clipped by 3 bases and J by 6 bases; unmatched bases: 1. The whole variable domain, filled in from reference TRBV15 and TRBJ2-1, reads DAMVIQNPRYQVTQFGKPVTLSCSQTLNHNVMYWYQQKSSQAPKLLFHYYDKDFNNEADTPDNFQSRRPNTSFCFLDIRSPGLGDTAMYLCATSSGLAGGNEQFFGPGTRLTVL.